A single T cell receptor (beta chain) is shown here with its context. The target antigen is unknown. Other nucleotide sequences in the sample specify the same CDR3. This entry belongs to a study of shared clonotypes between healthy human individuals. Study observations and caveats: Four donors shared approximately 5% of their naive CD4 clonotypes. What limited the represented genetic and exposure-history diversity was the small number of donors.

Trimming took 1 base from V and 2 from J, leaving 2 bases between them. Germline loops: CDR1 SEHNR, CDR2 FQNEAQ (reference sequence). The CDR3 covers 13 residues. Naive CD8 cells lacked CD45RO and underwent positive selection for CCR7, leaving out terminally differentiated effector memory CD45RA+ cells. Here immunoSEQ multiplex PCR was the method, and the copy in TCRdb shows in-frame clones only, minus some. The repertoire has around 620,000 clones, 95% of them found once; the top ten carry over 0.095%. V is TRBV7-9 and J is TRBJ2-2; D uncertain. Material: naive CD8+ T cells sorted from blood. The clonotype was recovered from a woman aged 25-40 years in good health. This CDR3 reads CASSLGNTGELFF. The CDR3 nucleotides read TGTGCCAGCAGCTTAGGCAACACCGGGGAGCTGTTTTTT.